A single sample is the source of the 15 T cell receptor beta chains below, sequenced in a study of T-cell memory formation after mild COVID-19. One entry per CDR3 protein, called by TCRdb with MiXCR from the 5' RACE reads. Of about 410,000 distinct CDR3 sequences in the sample, less than 25% were seen once. Material: PBMCs or a T cell subset sorted from them (not recorded which). Receptors originate from an adult woman who had mild COVID-19 (a few samples of this study predate the infection). Cell type and time point are not known.

The genes are TRBV7-2 and TRBJ1-6; possible D gene TRBD1, 6 bases. The CDR3 is 18 amino acids. The V end lost 5 bases, the J end lost 7 bases, and 24 bases lay between the germline ends. Germline loops: CDR1 SGHTA, CDR2 FQGNSA. The CDR3 region is CASSPIGQTGLLNSPLHF. The DNA for the CDR3 is TGTGCCAGCAGCCCGATAGGGCAAACAGGGTTACTAAATTCACCCCTCCACTTT.

This clonotype was found a few times. The rearrangement links TRBV7-9 to TRBJ2-7, with 7 bases that match TRBD1. With 4 bases clipped from V and 3 bases from J, the junction kept 6 bases outside the gene matches. The CDR3 sequence is 14 residues long. Per the germline V gene, CDR1 is SEHNR and CDR2 is FQNEAQ (reference sequence). CDR3 amino acids: CASSSDRVGYEQYF. The CDR3 coding sequence is TGTGCCAGCAGCTCAGACAGGGTAGGCTACGAGCAGTACTTC.

This chain's CDR3 is CASSYSVEAEQYF. The CDR3 DNA reads TGTGCCAGCAGTTACTCGGTAGAGGCCGAGCAGTACTTC. The V call is TRBV6-5, the J call TRBJ2-7, with D hard to call. Germline CDR1 is MNHEY and CDR2 is SVGAGI. This CDR3 is 13 amino acids long. V was clipped by 0 bases and J by 6 bases, with 9 bases between them.

This clonotype has only a few counts. The gene calls are TRBV7-6 and TRBJ1-2; TRBD1 matches 11 bases. With 1 base clipped from V and 4 bases from J, the junction kept 5 bases outside the gene matches. CDR3 length: 16 amino acids. Germline V gene sequence: CDR1 SGHVS, CDR2 FNYEAQ. CDR3: CASSLEDRGRIYGYTF. In nucleotides, the CDR3 is TGTGCCAGCAGCTTAGAGGACAGGGGGCGGATCTATGGCTACACCTTC.

This clonotype occurred a few times. The chain joins TRBV5-6 to TRBJ2-5, with 10 positions matching TRBD2. Trimming at V came to 0 bases and at J to 2 bases, leaving 4 bases not matched to a gene. The CDR3 has 16 residues. The germline gives CDR1 SGHDT, CDR2 YYEEEE. CDR3 bases: TGTGCCAGCAGCTTGGCCGGGACTAGCGTTCAAGAGACCCAGTACTTC. It is translated as CASSLAGTSVQETQYF.

This chain connects TRBV6-2 or TRBV6-3 to TRBJ2-5, with a tentative D call TRBD1 (5 bases). The CDR3 covers 13 residues. The germline V and J ends were trimmed by 6 bases and 2 bases, with 10 bases remaining between them. Per germline, CDR1 MNHEY and CDR2 SVGEGT. CDR3 region: CASRDRIQETQYF. The CDR3 nucleotides read TGTGCCAGCAGAGACAGAATTCAAGAGACCCAGTACTTC.

A few counts support this clonotype. In DNA form, the CDR3 reads TGTGCCAGCGGAGGGGAAGTCGACAATCAGCCCCAGCATTTT. It yields the protein CASGGEVDNQPQHF. The chain recombines TRBV6-6 with TRBJ1-5, with a tentative D call TRBD1 (5 bases). This CDR3 has 14 residues. Trimming stripped 8 bases from V and 3 bases from J, with 14 bases between. Germline CDR1 reads MNHNY; CDR2 reads SVGAGI (reference sequence).

This clonotype has more than one count but fewer than ten. The gene calls are TRBV7-2 and TRBJ2-7, with TRBD2 identical over 16 bases. Germline assignment: CDR1 SGHTA and CDR2 FQGNSA. With V trimmed by 5 bases and J by 6 bases, 16 bases remained unmatched. The CDR3 is 19 amino acids. The CDR3: CASSGAGLAGGPMALEQYF. CDR3 in DNA: TGTGCCAGCAGCGGCGCGGGACTAGCGGGAGGGCCGATGGCCCTCGAGCAGTACTTC.

This clonotype has only a few counts. The rearrangement links TRBV12-3 or TRBV12-4 to TRBJ2-1; 8 positions agree with TRBD2. CDR3 size: 15 residues. The V segment lost 6 bases and the J segment 2 bases; nucleotides outside the gene matches: 6. The CDR3 coding sequence is TGTGCCAGCAGCACTGGACTAGCCACCTACAATGAGCAGTTCTTC. Translating it yields CASSTGLATYNEQFF.

This clonotype was counted only a few times. The chain has TRBV20-1 and TRBJ2-3, with a possible D match to TRBD1 (5 bases). This CDR3 contains 12 residues. Trimming left V 3 bases short and J 4 bases short, with 8 bases between. Germline lookup yields CDR1 DFQATT and CDR2 SNEGSKA (reference sequence). CDR3 coding DNA: TGCAGTGCTAGGCAAGGGGCAGATACGCAGTATTTT. It is translated as CSARQGADTQYF.

The sample holds a few counts of this clonotype. The chain joins TRBV7-9 to TRBJ2-1; D remains unclear. CDR1 is SEHNR and CDR2 is FQNEAQ in the germline V gene (reference sequence). CDR3 length: 12 amino acids. V shed 5 bases and J shed 10 bases, with 12 bases lying between them. CDR3 DNA sequence: TGTGCCAGCAGCCCACTGGGCAGGGAGCAGTTCTTC. It encodes CASSPLGREQFF.

There are a few counts of this clonotype. The chain uses TRBV15 and TRBJ2-3; D not resolved. CDR1 and CDR2 (germline): LNHNV, YYDKDF (reference sequence). The CDR3 has 17 residues. V was shortened by 0 bases and J by 3 bases, with 16 bases between the two germline ends. The CDR3 DNA follows: TGTGCCACCAGCAGAGATGTAGTACGGCCCCCGACAGATACGCAGTATTTT. Its protein is CATSRDVVRPPTDTQYF.

The J gene is TRBJ2-1, the V gene TRBV7-6; D is possibly TRBD1 (6 bases). Germline V gives CDR1 SGHVS, CDR2 FNYEAQ. This CDR3 spans 14 amino acids. The V end was cut by 3 bases, the J end by 8 bases, with 14 bases between. The CDR3 bases are TGTGCCAGCAGCTTGTGGCCACAGGGCGATGAGCAGTTCTTC. It specifies CASSLWPQGDEQFF.

The chain uses TRBV5-1 and TRBJ2-6; possible D gene TRBD2, 6 bases. CDR1 is SGHRS and CDR2 is YFSETQ in the germline V gene. The CDR3 spans 15 residues. The V gene lost 6 bases and the J gene lost 2 bases, with 12 bases spanning the gap. The CDR3: CASTGGATGANVLTF. The CDR3 DNA follows: TGCGCCAGCACCGGAGGGGCAACTGGGGCCAACGTCCTGACTTTC.

In its sample, this clonotype was seen many times. The chain recombines TRBV7-2 with TRBJ2-1; D not certain. Trimming shortened V by 1 base and J by 3 bases, and 7 bases separated the two germline ends. The CDR3 has 14 amino acids. The V gene's germline CDR1 is SGHTA and CDR2 FQGNSA. This CDR3 is CASSLDPNYNEQFF. Here the CDR3 DNA reads TGTGCCAGCAGCTTAGACCCGAACTACAATGAGCAGTTCTTC.